Only a few counts were recorded for the clone carrying this T cell receptor (beta chain). Its antigen remains unidentified. The CDR3 sequence is 15 residues long. CDR1 and CDR2 (germline): MDHEN, SYDVKM. The V end lost 6 bases, the J end lost 2 bases, and 17 bases lay between the germline ends. TCRdb keeps only in-frame clones here, not all; method: immunoSEQ multiplex PCR. The sample gives 83,000 or so clones, 70% to 90% of which show up once; around 4.5% is in the top ten. The data stem from a study of T cell responses to AZD1222 COVID-19 vaccine. Whole-study results and caveats: White British ancestry dominated among donors, who included more females, and clonal diversity was possibly underestimated. Reports say nearly half of spike-specific TCRs go after unmutated variant regions. A rise in Spike-specific TCR breadth and depth followed two AZD1222 doses.

V and J are TRBV28 and TRBJ2-7; TRBD2 might be the D (7 bases). The starting material was peripheral blood, obtained on day 0 of MenACWY control vaccination. The source of this sequence is an adult in good health. CDR3: CASRRSGGLAYEQYF. The CDR3 DNA is TGTGCCAGCAGACGCTCCGGGGGGCTAGCCTACGAGCAGTACTTC. The full variable domain, rest sourced from reference TRBV28 and TRBJ2-7, is DVKVTQSSRYLVKRTGEKVFLECVQDMDHENMFWYRQDPGLGLRLIYFSYDVKMKEKGDIPEGYSVSREKKERFSLILESASTNQTSMYLCASRRSGGLAYEQYFGPGTRLTVT.